This TCR beta chain comes out of a study of cytomegalovirus exposure and HLA in healthy donors (dated by TCRdb to about 2017). Turning to the overall study: An earlier analysis of fewer than 750 of the donors reported roughly 300 Gb of sequence data and 117 million unique TCR beta sequences obtained from some 170 million T cells. Among the roughly 390 genotyped donors, approximately 81% belonged to the genetic ancestry cluster associated with self-reported Caucasian donors. Among over 350 genotyped donors of the cohort, an average of roughly 240,000 unique TCR beta nucleotide sequences were sequenced per donor, approximately 20% of them non-productive. Donor age, sex, ethnicity and CMV serostatus were compiled alongside the repertoire data. The study was designed to test whether signatures of past pathogen exposure could be identified by cataloging public T cell receptors. A later analysis re-examined previously published TCR beta repertoires from 600 to 700 donors and added high-resolution HLA genotyping to investigate patterns of TCR occurrence. Besides the first cohort of roughly 660 subjects, a separate validation cohort made up of roughly 120 different subjects was used. Four to six DR-DQ haplotypes were handled as single units for association and clustering because linkage in the cohort was strong. Class I and class II HLA loci were covered by the typing at four-digit resolution. An earlier analysis of approximately 630 of the donors applied high-throughput TCR beta sequencing to assess whether each TCR beta V gene segment acted as functional or pseudogenic. Roughly 310 gigabases of sequencing data and approximately 84 million unique TCR sequences were included in an early release covering about 700 HLA-typed donors. Typing coverage differed by locus: A, B, C, DRB1 and DQB1 were typed in about 629-630 donors, DQA1 in 522, DPA1 in 600 to 610, and DPB1 in just under 490. Rather than drawing on any new phenotypic data, the later analysis identified candidate immune exposures from TCR beta sequences and the way those sequences occurred across donors. Every discovery cohort repertoire had been produced on one sequencing platform. The study used immunosequencing to profile the T cell repertoires of more than 650 subjects and linked those repertoires to cytomegalovirus serostatus. In a later genetic analysis, genome-wide SNP genotypes for about three fifths of the roughly 670 donors were used, and that subset was treated as a discovery cohort. The study combined high-throughput TCR immunosequencing, statistical association of individual TCRs with disease status, and machine learning to predict cytomegalovirus infection status.

In the germline V gene (reference sequence), CDR1 corresponds to SEHNR and CDR2 to FQNEAQ. There are 15 amino acids in the CDR3, from cysteine to phenylalanine inclusive. Only CDR3 DNA remains: 45 bases, in frame from the first base. V drops 1 base and J drops 1 base, leaving 10 bases in between. The cohort was made up of about 670 healthy bone marrow donors. Cohort members were all nominally healthy when sampled, although unrecorded immune exposures were likely present. The donor was CMV seronegative and was included in the group of a few hundred seronegative cohort members. Each donor provided a peripheral blood sample, and peripheral blood mononuclear cells were used for TCR beta sequencing. The Qiagen DNeasy Blood Extraction Kit was used to extract genomic DNA from the blood cell samples. The library was generated by the immunoSEQ multiplex PCR assay. The multiplex PCR relied on a mix of 60 forward primers for TCR Vbeta segments and 13 reverse primers for TCR Jbeta segments. A multiplex PCR assay on genomic DNA amplified the CDR3 region of rearranged TCR beta genes. On the Illumina HiSeq System, the amplified TCR beta libraries were sequenced as 87-base-pair reads. On the authors' methods: A later analysis counted tens of millions of unique TCR beta chains across the 666 repertoires, and some 11 million of these chains were shared by at least two donors. Raw reads were error-corrected and collapsed into unique sequences by a nearest-neighbor algorithm in which closely related sequences were merged to remove PCR and sequencing errors. To assign V, D and J gene segments, CDR3 sequences were aligned to IMGT reference sequences. For a sequence to be retained, a match of at least six nucleotides to both a V gene segment and a J gene segment was required. A rearrangement counted as productive if the CDR3 had no stop codons and remained in frame with V and J, and every other rearrangement counted as non-productive. Following IMGT convention, CDR3 was defined as the stretch from the second conserved V-encoded cysteine to the conserved J-encoded phenylalanine. In an earlier analysis of roughly 610 of the donors, sequences lacking an unambiguous match to a single V gene segment were excluded. An earlier analysis of several hundred of the donors called V segments functional above 56.7% productive rearrangements and segregating when the between-donor standard deviation exceeded 5%. A statistical classification framework was developed to diagnose cytomegalovirus status using the catalog of TCR beta chain sequences. A later analysis assigned V and J genes by comparing TCR nucleotide sequences with IMGT/GENE-DB human TR gene sequences. Using the TCRdist pipeline, a later analysis assigned CDR3 sequences along with most-parsimonious VDJ recombination scenarios. In a later analysis, each TCR beta chain was defined by its CDR3 amino acid sequence together with its V-gene family, and reads without a unique V-gene family were excluded. As a way to deal with suspected cross-contamination and a sequencing artifact, a later analysis dropped 450 to 600 nucleotide sequences that were highly shared and had low generation probability. A later analysis calculated a clonal expansion index for each public chain from normalized within-repertoire ranks of inferred template counts. In a later analysis, generation probabilities were computed using a VDJ recombination model fitted to out-of-frame rearrangements, and the results were checked against IGoR. In a later analysis, hypergeometric tests were used to score TCR-TCR, TCR-HLA and TCR-CMV co-occurrence, with a repertoire-size bias correction applied to TCR pairs. To estimate false discovery rates, a later analysis permuted the HLA or CMV assignments 20 times. In a later analysis, co-occurring TCRs were grouped with DBSCAN, and TCRdist sequence similarity was added when clustering was performed within HLA-allele-positive subsets. Co-occurrence clustering excluded repertoires with fewer than 30,000 or more than 120,000 public chains, plus five with anomalous nucleotide sharing. Drawn from immuneACCESS, this table holds only the in-frame rearrangements with V and J called that TCRdb kept. Clones are partly lost; checked studies trace under half to an unresolved V gene and leave the rest unexplained. That table furnishes V, J and clone size, whereas the DNA furnished D and trimming. The table for this sample lists over 70,000 clones; about 80% of them were counted only once. The ten most abundant clones make up approximately 1.5% of the sample.

Concerning this clone: Its cognate antigen has yet to be identified. The record has no base qualities; no much larger clone is one base away.

Overall study results and their limits: A further reported finding was that TCR beta sequences accurately predicted the HLA-A and HLA-B alleles for most subjects in the first cohort. The sequencing pipeline was judged likely to have produced a cluster of highly shared sequence variants as a technical artifact. A few of the identified cytomegalovirus-associated TCR beta chains were confirmed in vitro to be specific for cytomegalovirus antigens. In a later genetic analysis, fewer N-insertions in productive TCRs were reported among donors in an Asian-associated ancestry cluster than the roughly 670-donor mean. A later genetic analysis associated a missense DCLRE1C variant with V-gene and J-gene trimming of TCR beta chains, and an independent cohort replicated the association. Specific HLA alleles were associated with 15,000 to 20,000 TCR beta sequences at a false discovery rate of 0.05 in a later analysis. Correlated functional status among segregating V segments might be attributable to linkage disequilibrium, but an unknown experimental factor could not be ruled out. According to a later analysis, most CMV-associated TCR beta chains appeared to be HLA-restricted, and the HLA associations seemed to be driven largely by CMV exposure. According to a later analysis, TCR association rates differed among HLA loci, with DRB1 alleles showing the most associated TCRs and HLA-C alleles showing the fewest. In this cohort, only TCR beta chains were sequenced, and detectable features were limited by the absence of alpha or paired-chain data. The authors suggested that the approach could potentially be extended to other disease states and immunological phenotypes. CMV serostatus was the only immune exposure information available for the cohort. An earlier analysis of around 600 of the donors showed that most TCR beta V segments appeared in productive rearrangements either about 87% or about 30% of the time, which broadly matched IMGT annotations. In a later analysis, several top co-occurrence clusters were reported to appear linked to parvovirus B19, influenza, CMV and Epstein-Barr virus. Because counts were too low, roughly 16 rarely observed V segments, including chromosome 9 orphons, were excluded from the earlier analysis of around 590 of the donors. Some IMGT-functional V segments, including TRBV6-2 and TRBV6-3, could not be told apart with the 87-base-pair reads, so those segments were excluded. In the study, some 180 TCR beta chains were listed as associated with cytomegalovirus. In both the original and validation cohorts, the classifier was reported to diagnose cytomegalovirus status with high specificity and sensitivity. Across donors, most TCR sequences were observed very rarely, whereas some public TCRs were present in many individuals. Sequencing depth was assumed to be roughly uniform across donors in the presence/absence analyses, though that assumption may not hold. When HLA alleles, especially DR and DQ, strongly co-occurred, attributing TCR associations to individual alleles was difficult. A later analysis found that HLA-associated TCR beta chains were more clonally expanded and had lower generation probabilities than equally common non-associated chains. Because HLA typing was unavailable for some donors at each locus, only the typed subset was used in association tests.

The sequenced sample consisted of PBMCs. Recombination joined TRBV7-9 with TRBJ1-1, and the D gene may be TRBD1, 5 bases matching. The sequence derives from a male donor in good health and CMV-seronegative. CDR3 sequence: CASSLGTRKNTEAFF. The sequenced DNA is TGTGCCAGCAGCTTAGGGACACGCAAGAACACTGAAGCTTTCTTT.